The clone carrying this T cell receptor (beta chain) has a handful of counts. Antigen specificity is unknown. These data are taken from a study of blood T cells in healthy people across ages. Overall study results and limits: The CMV status of each donor remained undetermined, and this could have confounded shifts in expanded clonotypes.

Sample-barcoded 5' priming and a J-beta primer mix drove a second PCR of roughly 6 to 12 cycles. TCRdb reanalysed the 5' RACE reads using MiXCR and keeps one entry per CDR3 protein. The sample yields around 400,000 distinct CDR3 sequences, about half seen once. Germline V lookup: CDR1 SGHTA, CDR2 FQGNSA. This CDR3 is built from 17 residues. This receptor was identified in a man between 60 and 75 years old in good health. The sample taken for sequencing was blood. V is TRBV7-2 and J is TRBJ2-4; 10 positions match TRBD2. Matching the DNA end better, TRBJ2-7 makes the J call doubtful. The CDR3 loop is CASSLASLGTSDHEQYF. The CDR3 DNA reads TGTGCCAGCAGCTTAGCATCCTTGGGGACTAGCGACCACGAGCAGTACTTC.